These 30 T cell receptor beta chains came from one sample sequenced in a study of T cells in Graves' hyperthyroidism and ophthalmopathy. Template material for amplifying TCR beta CDR3 regions consisted of RNA transcripts. A first-round RT-PCR of the TCR CDR3 used the HTBI primer set. TCRdb passed the multiplex PCR reads through MiXCR, listing each CDR3 protein once. The sample holds hundreds of thousands of distinct CDR3 sequences, roughly 14% seen once. Specimen: blood. These receptors were obtained from a woman between 35 and 50 years old with Graves' ophthalmopathy.

This clonotype was counted many times. The chain joins TRBV12-3 or TRBV12-4 to TRBJ2-7; D may be TRBD1 (6 bases). The ends were cut back, 4 bases at V and 2 bases at J, with 12 bases in the middle. This CDR3 has 14 residues. The CDR3, as DNA: TGTGCCAGCAGTTGGGCAGGGGTAGCCTACGAGCAGTACTTC. It codes for CASSWAGVAYEQYF.

This clonotype was counted ten times or more. This chain connects TRBV18 to TRBJ2-5; the D is unclear. CDR1 and CDR2 (germline): KGHSH, LQKENI. This CDR3 has 15 residues. The germline V and J ends were trimmed by 3 bases and 5 bases, with 16 bases remaining between them. The CDR3 DNA sequence: TGTGCCAGCTCACCGGATGGGAACCTAGGGGAGACCCAGTACTTC. This translates into CASSPDGNLGETQYF.

This clonotype has just a few counts. The chain is built from TRBV4-1 and TRBJ2-7, with D perhaps assigned TRBD1 or TRBD2 (6 bases each). CDR1 MGHRA and CDR2 YSYEKL come from the germline V gene. Trimming left V 1 base short and J 3 bases short, with 25 bases between. CDR3 length: 19 residues. CDR3 bases: TGCGCCAGCAGCCAAGGAGGGGGTAGCGGAACCGGCGGGAACTACGAGCAGTACTTC. Amino acid sequence: CASSQGGGSGTGGNYEQYF.

This clonotype was counted many times. The V and J genes are TRBV4-1 and TRBJ1-5, with unresolved D. The CDR3 contains 13 residues. The germline V and J ends were trimmed by 1 base and 10 bases, with 11 bases remaining between them. Germline V CDR1 and CDR2: MGHRA, YSYEKL. The DNA of the CDR3 is TGCGCCAGCAGCCAAGGACCGCCAAGCCCCCAGCATTTT. Protein product: CASSQGPPSPQHF.

This clonotype was counted ten times or more. This chain uses TRBV30 with TRBJ2-4; 8 bases agree with TRBD2. The length of the CDR3 is 14 residues. The germline CDR1 and CDR2 sequences are GTSNPN and SVGIG (reference sequence). The V segment lost 4 bases and the J segment 5 bases; nucleotides outside the gene matches: 7. In nucleotides, the CDR3 is TGTGCCTGGAATGGCGGAGCGGGGGAAAACATTCAGTACTTC. This codes for CAWNGGAGENIQYF.

This clonotype was counted at least ten times. The CDR3 DNA sequence: TGTGCCTGGACCAAGGGACAGGGGGGCTACACCTTC. Its translation is CAWTKGQGGYTF. This chain uses TRBV30 with TRBJ1-2; TRBD1 matches 10 bases. The germline V gene has CDR1 GTSNPN and CDR2 SVGIG (reference sequence). V lost 4 bases to trimming and J lost 8 bases; unmatched junction nucleotides: 4. There are 12 residues in the CDR3.

The chain uses TRBV2 and TRBJ2-2, with 7 bases identical to TRBD2. The CDR3 sequence is 16 residues long. CDR1 is SNHLY, CDR2 FYNNEI, per germline. Germline trimming cut 2 bases from V and 1 base from J; bases unmatched to any gene: 4. CDR3 region: CASSERSGKNTGELFF. Here the CDR3 DNA reads TGTGCCAGCAGTGAACGCAGCGGGAAGAACACCGGGGAGCTGTTTTTT.

This clonotype was seen many times. The chain is built from TRBV28 and TRBJ2-2, with D possibly called TRBD1 or TRBD2 (6 bases each). The CDR3 sequence is 15 residues long. Per germline, CDR1 MDHEN and CDR2 SYDVKM. V gave up 6 bases and J gave up 3 bases, with 14 bases separating them. This CDR3 reads CASRRGAAYTGELFF. The CDR3 DNA follows: TGTGCCAGCAGAAGGGGGGCGGCCTACACCGGGGAGCTGTTTTTT.

There are many counts of this clonotype. V is TRBV28 and J is TRBJ1-2; tentative D call: TRBD1 (5 bases). The CDR3 loop spans 13 amino acids. The V gene's germline CDR1 is MDHEN and CDR2 SYDVKM. V was pared by 5 bases and J by 4 bases, with 11 bases between. The CDR3 here is CASSPGTTYGYTF. The CDR3 nucleotides are TGTGCCAGCAGTCCCGGGACGACCTATGGCTACACCTTC.

This clonotype was recorded at least ten times. The chain joins TRBV19 to TRBJ1-5, with a tentative D call TRBD1 (5 bases). The germline gives CDR1 LNHDA, CDR2 SQIVND (reference sequence). The length of the CDR3 is 15 residues. V was cut by 5 bases and J by 2 bases, with 13 bases left in between. The CDR3 loop reads CASSVDSPGNQPQHF. In DNA form, the CDR3 reads TGTGCCAGTAGTGTTGACAGCCCTGGCAATCAGCCCCAGCATTTT.

The V and J genes are TRBV29-1 and TRBJ1-2, with 10 positions matching TRBD1. The germline gives CDR1 SQVTM, CDR2 ANQGSEA. The CDR3 sequence is 14 residues long. The V and J ends lost 0 bases and 5 bases, in that order; junction bases with no gene match: 3. CDR3: CSVEDLGQGYGYTF. In nucleotides, the CDR3 is TGCAGCGTTGAAGATCTGGGACAGGGGTATGGCTACACCTTC.

This chain uses TRBV3-1 with TRBJ2-7; D might be TRBD1 (5 bases). CDR1 and CDR2 (germline): LGHDT, YNNKEL (reference sequence). The CDR3 contains 14 residues. V lost 0 bases to trimming and J lost 1 base, with 7 bases between them. The CDR3, as DNA: TGTGCCAGCAGCCAAGAGGGGCAGTCCTACGAGCAGTACTTC. This sequence encodes CASSQEGQSYEQYF.

This clonotype was counted many times. This chain joins TRBV19 and TRBJ1-2; weak D call: TRBD1 (6 bases). The V end was cut by 6 bases, the J end by 1 base, with 12 bases between. Germline V gives CDR1 LNHDA, CDR2 SQIVND (reference sequence). The CDR3 sequence is 14 residues long. CDR3 loop: CASRDRGHNYGYTF. The CDR3 DNA sequence: TGTGCCAGTAGGGACCGGGGACATAACTATGGCTACACCTTC.

This clonotype was seen many times. This rearrangement joins TRBV12-3 or TRBV12-4 to TRBJ2-6, with unresolved D. Trimming took off 6 bases at V and 1 base at J, with 10 bases between the two ends. The CDR3 extends over 15 amino acids. The CDR3: CASSQSLSGANVLTF. As DNA, the CDR3 is TGTGCCAGCAGCCAGAGTCTTTCTGGGGCCAACGTCCTGACTTTC.

This clonotype was seen only a few times. CDR3: CASSPHPGNMNTEAFF. CDR3 nucleotide sequence: TGTGCCAGCAGCCCGCACCCAGGGAATATGAACACTGAAGCTTTCTTT. This chain connects TRBV11-2 to TRBJ1-1; the D gene is possibly TRBD1 (5 bases). The CDR3 runs to 16 residues. Trimming removed 5 bases at V and 0 bases at J, with 16 bases between. CDR1 and CDR2 (germline): SGHAT, FQNNGV.

This clonotype came up many times. The V call is TRBV27, the J call TRBJ1-5; 7 positions match TRBD1. Per germline, CDR1 MNHEY and CDR2 SMNVEV (reference sequence). This CDR3 spans 15 amino acids. V lost 5 bases to trimming and J lost 7 bases; unmatched junction nucleotides: 11. CDR3 protein: CASSAATGLRQPQHF. In DNA form, the CDR3 reads TGTGCCAGCAGTGCCGCGACAGGGTTGAGGCAGCCCCAGCATTTT.

This clonotype was counted ten times or more. The chain joins TRBV19 to TRBJ1-1; D is unclear. Trimming pared 3 bases from V and 0 bases from J, leaving 11 bases between. There are 15 residues in the CDR3. Germline CDR1 LNHDA, CDR2 SQIVND (reference sequence). The CDR3 DNA sequence: TGTGCCAGTAGTATCCGGCCTCAGGTGAACACTGAAGCTTTCTTT. Its translation is CASSIRPQVNTEAFF.

This clonotype was recorded at least ten times. The V and J genes are TRBV29-1 and TRBJ1-1; maybe TRBD1 (5 bases). Germline V gene lookup returns CDR1 SQVTM and CDR2 ANQGSEA. V dropped 2 bases and J dropped 1 base, with 8 bases sitting between them. The CDR3 is 13 residues long. This chain's CDR3 is CSVESGANTEAFF. CDR3 bases: TGCAGCGTTGAATCTGGGGCGAACACTGAAGCTTTCTTT. Together with reference TRBV29-1 and TRBJ1-1, the CDR3 gives the full variable domain: SAVISQKPSRDICQRGTSLTIQCQVDSQVTMMFWYRQQPGQSLTLIATANQGSEATYESGFVIDKFPISRPNLTFSTLTVSNMSPEDSSIYLCSVESGANTEAFFGQGTRLTVV.

In its sample, this clonotype was seen many times. The chain joins TRBV6-1 to TRBJ1-1; D possibly corresponds to TRBD1 (5 bases). This CDR3 region has 13 residues. From germline, CDR1 is MNHNS and CDR2 SASEGT. Trimming took off 3 bases at V and 14 bases at J, with 19 bases between the two ends. The CDR3 coding sequence is TGTGCCAGCAGTGAGTGGAGACAGTCTCAATTCTTCTTT. Protein: CASSEWRQSQFFF.

This clonotype was counted many times. J is TRBJ1-2 and V is TRBV9, with D hard to call. The CDR3 consists of 14 residues. Trimming took 0 bases from V and 2 from J, leaving 8 bases between them. The V gene's germline CDR1 is SGDLS and CDR2 YYNGEE. This CDR3 is CASSVGTDNYGYTF. In DNA form, the CDR3 reads TGTGCCAGCAGCGTAGGGACGGACAACTATGGCTACACCTTC.

This clonotype was counted at least ten times. The V call is TRBV15, the J call TRBJ1-2; D gene uncertain. Germline CDR1 LNHNV, CDR2 YYDKDF (reference sequence). The CDR3 has 14 residues. V lost 0 bases and J 2 bases, leaving 7 bases between the germline ends. The CDR3 loop is CATSRDRVNYGYTF. The CDR3 DNA reads TGTGCCACCAGCAGAGATCGTGTGAACTATGGCTACACCTTC.

CDR3 in DNA: TGTGCCAGCATGGGTTTGGGGGACAACCGAGGCCTCGAGCAGTACTTC. This gives the protein CASMGLGDNRGLEQYF. The V call is TRBV6-1, the J call TRBJ2-7; TRBD1 is a possible D gene (6 bases). The CDR3 is made up of 16 amino acids. The ends were cut back, 7 bases at V and 6 bases at J, with 25 bases in the middle. Looked up from germline, CDR1 is MNHNS and CDR2 is SASEGT.

This clonotype was seen ten or more times. The V gene is TRBV6-1, the J gene TRBJ2-5; 7 bases align to TRBD1. The germline V gene encodes CDR1 MNHNS and CDR2 SASEGT. The CDR3 is 14 residues long. The V segment lost 6 bases and the J segment 0 bases; nucleotides outside the gene matches: 4. CDR3 coding DNA: TGTGCCAGCAGAACCGACAGGGACCAAGAGACCCAGTACTTC. This sequence encodes CASRTDRDQETQYF.

Of note for this clonotype: A read error is possible here, since a much larger clone lies one base away. This rearrangement joins TRBV5-1 to TRBJ2-6; the D is unclear. V was shortened by 4 bases and J by 2 bases, with 13 bases between the two germline ends. CDR1 is SGHRS, CDR2 YFSETQ, per germline. The CDR3 contains 16 residues. CDR3 residues: CASSPLTTAGANVLTF. The CDR3 DNA sequence: TGCGCCAGCAGCCCCCTCACTACCGCTGGGGCCAACGTCCTGACTTTC. Together with reference TRBV5-1 and TRBJ2-6, the CDR3 gives the full variable domain: KAGVTQTPRYLIKTRGQQVTLSCSPISGHRSVSWYQQTPGQGLQFLFEYFSETQRNKGNFPGRFSGRQFSNSRSEMNVSTLELGDSALYLCASSPLTTAGANVLTFGAGSRLTVL.

There are many counts of this clonotype. V is TRBV28 and J is TRBJ1-5; TRBD1 agrees at 7 bases. There are 17 residues in the CDR3. Germline-derived CDR1 and CDR2 are MDHEN and SYDVKM. The ends lost 6 bases at V and 3 bases at J; junction bases unmatched: 14. The CDR3, as DNA: TGTGCCAGCAGCACGTATAGTAAGGGGGCAGTCAATCAGCCCCAGCATTTT. Its translation: CASSTYSKGAVNQPQHF. Full variable domain (missing parts from reference TRBV28 and TRBJ1-5): DVKVTQSSRYLVKRTGEKVFLECVQDMDHENMFWYRQDPGLGLRLIYFSYDVKMKEKGDIPEGYSVSREKKERFSLILESASTNQTSMYLCASSTYSKGAVNQPQHFGDGTRLSIL.

The table lists this clonotype with many counts. The rearrangement joins TRBV10-3 to TRBJ1-1; TRBD1 is a possible D gene (5 bases). Germline CDR1 and CDR2: ENHRY and SYGVKD. Trimming cost V 10 bases and J 0 bases, with 12 bases left between them. The length of the CDR3 is 13 residues. CDR3 coding DNA: TGTGCCACCAACCCACAGGTGAACACTGAAGCTTTCTTT. This sequence encodes CATNPQVNTEAFF.

This clonotype was seen ten or more times. This chain connects TRBV7-2 to TRBJ2-7; D is perhaps TRBD1 or TRBD2 (5 bases each). Trimming stripped 7 bases from V and 1 base from J, with 14 bases between. This CDR3 spans 14 amino acids. Per germline, CDR1 SGHTA and CDR2 FQGNSA. The CDR3 DNA sequence: TGTGCCAGCAATTCAGGGACGTTGTCCTACGAGCAGTACTTC. Amino acid sequence: CASNSGTLSYEQYF.

V usage is TRBV25-1 and J usage is TRBJ1-1, with a tentative D call TRBD1 (6 bases). CDR1 is MGHDK and CDR2 is SYGVNS in the germline V gene. CDR3 length: 13 amino acids. Trimming cost V 6 bases and J 6 bases, with 14 bases left between them. The CDR3 DNA sequence: TGTGCCAGCAGAATTACGGGGGGCCCTGAAGCTTTCTTT. This gives the protein CASRITGGPEAFF.

This clonotype appeared a few times. The chain links TRBV11-2 to TRBJ1-2, with D perhaps TRBD1 (5 bases). Germline V gene data show CDR1 as SGHAT and CDR2 as FQNNGV. The V end was cut by 8 bases, the J end by 4 bases, with 23 bases between. CDR3 size: 16 residues. The CDR3 spells CASYGGNTANAYGYTF. In DNA, the CDR3 is TGTGCCAGCTACGGGGGGAACACTGCTAACGCCTATGGCTACACCTTC.

This clonotype was detected ten times or more. The chain links TRBV7-2 to TRBJ2-2, with D unclear. This CDR3 is built from 13 residues. V was shortened by 6 bases and J by 1 base, with 6 bases between the two germline ends. Germline V CDR1 and CDR2: SGHTA, FQGNSA. CDR3 sequence: CASRKMNTGELFF. The CDR3 DNA sequence: TGTGCCAGCAGGAAAATGAACACCGGGGAGCTGTTTTTT. The variable domain in full, completed from reference TRBV7-2 and TRBJ2-2, reads GAGVSQSPSNKVTEKGKDVELRCDPISGHTALYWYRQSLGQGLEFLIYFQGNSAPDKSGLPSDRFSAERTGGSVSTLTIQRTQQEDSAVYLCASRKMNTGELFFGEGSRLTVL.